Presented here are 20 T cell receptor beta chains from one specimen sequenced in a study of molecular identifiers for immune sequencing clone quantification. TCRdb fed the PCR reads into MiXCR, producing one record per CDR3 protein. Of 15,000 to 20,000 distinct CDR3 sequences listed, about 20% were seen once; the top ten hold approximately 6.4%. Sequenced material: naive CD8+ T cells from blood, with Jurkat cell RNA spiked in. This sample's subset: FACS-sorted CD8+CD4-CCR7+CD45RA+ naive T cells. All receptors derive from a human donor in good health. Some libraries in this study had Jurkat cell RNA spiked in.

In this sample, this clonotype turned up many times. The gene calls are TRBV29-1 and TRBJ2-7; a possible D gene is TRBD2 (6 bases). The V gene's germline CDR1 is SQVTM and CDR2 ANQGSEA. Trimming cost V 7 bases and J 0 bases, with 19 bases left between them. The CDR3 consists of 15 residues. CDR3 residues: CSARDGLISSYEQYF. The CDR3, as DNA: TGCAGCGCAAGAGACGGACTAATAAGCTCCTACGAGCAGTACTTC.

This clonotype was observed at least ten times. The rearrangement links TRBV29-1 to TRBJ2-7; perhaps TRBD2 as D (6 bases). The CDR3 spans 14 residues. Germline V gene data show CDR1 as SQVTM and CDR2 as ANQGSEA. Trimming took 3 bases from V and 2 from J, leaving 14 bases between them. This CDR3 reads CSVDGSGYPYEQYF. The CDR3 DNA is TGCAGCGTTGATGGTAGCGGTTATCCCTACGAGCAGTACTTC.

As regards this clonotype: The CDR3 does not close with the conserved phenylalanine or tryptophan, likely indicating a read error. The J gene is TRBJ2-5, the V gene TRBV27; D is unclear. This CDR3 has 15 residues. Germline CDR1 is MNHEY and CDR2 is SMNVEV (reference sequence). Trimming took 6 bases from V and 4 from J, leaving 18 bases between them. The CDR3 spells CASSFLPGWAETQYL. The CDR3, as DNA: TGTGCCAGCAGCTTCCTCCCCGGGTGGGCAGAGACCCAGTACCTC.

This clonotype is deemed medium-sized. The CDR3 DNA reads TGTGCCAGCAGCTTAGCGATGATAGTCGAGCAGTTCTTC. Encoded protein: CASSLAMIVEQFF. The gene calls are TRBV7-2 and TRBJ2-1; D is unresolved. The germline CDR1 and CDR2 sequences are SGHTA and FQGNSA. V lost 0 bases and J lost 10, with 10 bases in between. The CDR3 extends over 13 amino acids.

On this clonotype: It may be a read error: a sequence one base away is much more abundant. The chain carries TRBV28 and TRBJ2-7; 11 bases match TRBD2. Germline V lookup: CDR1 MDHEN, CDR2 SYDVKM. There are 17 residues in the CDR3. The chain's CDR3 is CANSHITGTSGTYEQYF. The CDR3 DNA is TGTGCCAACAGTCACATAACGGGGACTAGCGGAACCTACGAGCAGTACTTC.

In its sample, this clonotype is medium-sized. This chain links TRBV12-3 or TRBV12-4 with TRBJ2-1; D is uncertain. This CDR3 comprises 15 residues. V dropped 3 bases and J dropped 3 bases, with 12 bases sitting between them. The CDR3 region has the DNA TGTGCCAGCAGTTTTTTGCGAGACTTCTACAATGAGCAGTTCTTC. It codes for CASSFLRDFYNEQFF.

This clonotype was detected ten times or more. The chain combines TRBV18 with TRBJ2-5, with D perhaps matching TRBD1 (5 bases). CDR1 is KGHSH, CDR2 LQKENI, per germline. The CDR3 is 15 amino acids. The V and J ends lost 2 bases and 4 bases respectively, with 14 bases between them. The CDR3 DNA sequence: TGTGCCAGCTCACCATACGAGTTTGGGGCAGAGACCCAGTACTTC. Its protein product is CASSPYEFGAETQYF.

This chain connects TRBV24-1 to TRBJ2-7; 10 bases are a match to TRBD1. This CDR3 contains 13 residues. The J segment lost 5 bases and the V segment lost 9 bases, leaving 6 bases of the junction unmatched. The germline gives CDR1 KGHDR, CDR2 SFDVKD. Written as DNA, the CDR3 is TGTGCCACCCGGGACAGGGGATCCGACGAGCAGTACTTC. It codes for CATRDRGSDEQYF.

This clonotype was detected many times. The gene calls are TRBV24-1 and TRBJ2-3; D not resolved. Looked up from germline, CDR1 is KGHDR and CDR2 is SFDVKD. This CDR3 is 13 amino acids long. Between the trimmed V and J ends, which lost 8 bases and 2 bases, there was a span of 10 bases. The CDR3 DNA sequence: TGTGCCACCAACGACTGGACCACAGATACGCAGTATTTT. This encodes CATNDWTTDTQYF.

This clonotype has more than one count but fewer than ten. This may come from a read error, since a much larger clone is one base off. This sequence joins TRBV7-9 and TRBJ2-7; D might be TRBD1 (6 bases). The CDR3 contains 14 residues. CDR1 and CDR2 (germline): SEHNR, FQNEAQ (reference sequence). This CDR3 reads CTSSHPTGLGEQYF. The CDR3 bases are TGTACCAGCAGCCACCCTACAGGGCTGGGCGAGCAGTACTTC. The full variable domain, with the rest looked up from reference TRBV7-9 and TRBJ2-7, is DTGVSQNPRHKITKRGQNVTFRCDPISEHNRLYWYRQTLGQGPEFLTYFQNEAQLEKSRLLSDRFSAERPKGSFSTLEIQRTEQGDSAMYLCTSSHPTGLGEQYFGPGTRLTVT.

The chain carries TRBV4-2 and TRBJ2-1, with D possibly being TRBD1 (5 bases). This CDR3 has 14 amino acids. V lost 0 bases and J lost 8, with 11 bases in between. Germline CDR1 and CDR2: LGHNA and YNFKEQ. CDR3 residues: CASSQDSRGDEQFF. CDR3 bases: TGTGCCAGCAGCCAAGATTCAAGGGGTGATGAGCAGTTCTTC.

The table lists this clonotype with many counts. This chain uses TRBV10-3 with TRBJ1-1; D gene ambiguous. Germline-derived CDR1 and CDR2 are ENHRY and SYGVKD. Between the trimmed V and J ends, which lost 8 bases and 4 bases, there was a span of 8 bases. The CDR3 has 11 amino acids. The chain's CDR3 is CAIGMGTEAFF. Here the CDR3 DNA reads TGTGCCATCGGAATGGGCACTGAAGCTTTCTTT.

The chain employs TRBV5-1 and TRBJ2-7, with D perhaps TRBD1 (6 bases). V lost 1 base, J lost 2 bases, and 13 bases lay in between. Germline V gene sequence: CDR1 SGHRS, CDR2 YFSETQ. The CDR3 spans 15 residues. The CDR3 is CASSLYGQGTYEQYF. Written as DNA, the CDR3 is TGCGCCAGCAGCTTGTACGGCCAGGGGACCTACGAGCAGTACTTC.

This clonotype was seen many times. V usage is TRBV28 and J usage is TRBJ2-2; D not certain. Germline-derived CDR1 and CDR2 are MDHEN and SYDVKM. The ends were cut back, 4 bases at V and 7 bases at J, with 4 bases in the middle. The CDR3 runs to 11 residues. CDR3 in amino acids: CASSSLGELFF. In DNA, the CDR3 is TGTGCCAGCAGTTCTCTCGGGGAGCTGTTTTTT.

In regard to this clonotype: A much larger clone is a single base away; this may be a read error. The V call is TRBV10-2, the J call TRBJ2-7, with D hard to call. CDR3 length equals 11 residues. Per the germline V gene, CDR1 is WSHSY and CDR2 is SAAADI. CDR3 DNA: TGCGCCGGCAGTCCCACTCTTGAACAGTACTTC. It translates to CAGSPTLEQYF.

Sample share makes this clonotype medium-sized (0.01 to 0.1%). The CDR3 region is CASSLGGSYEQYF. DNA of the CDR3: TGTGCCAGCAGTTTGGGGGGGTCCTACGAGCAGTACTTC. V gene TRBV12-3 or TRBV12-4 combines with J gene TRBJ2-7; 7 nucleotides align to TRBD2. The length of the CDR3 is 13 residues. Losses at the gene ends were 3 bases for V and 1 base for J; bases not matched to a gene: 0.

The rearrangement links TRBV7-2 to TRBJ2-3, with a tentative D call TRBD2 (6 bases). The germline V gene has CDR1 SGHTA and CDR2 FQGNSA. Trimming stripped 0 bases from V and 1 base from J, with 8 bases between. The CDR3 contains 15 residues. Here the CDR3 DNA reads TGTGCCAGCAGCTTAGCAACGGGAGGCACAGATACGCAGTATTTT. The encoded protein is CASSLATGGTDTQYF.

This clonotype was detected many times. V usage is TRBV6-5 and J usage is TRBJ2-7, with D unresolved. Trimming took off 6 bases at V and 6 bases at J, with 12 bases between the two ends. The CDR3 is 12 residues long. From germline, CDR1 is MNHEY and CDR2 SVGAGI. CDR3 sequence reads: CASRTGPFEQYF. CDR3 DNA: TGTGCCAGCAGAACTGGGCCGTTCGAGCAGTACTTC.

A single count supports this clonotype. This clone may be a read error of a much larger clone one base away. The CDR3 sequence is CASSWDGYTGEPFF. For the CDR3, the DNA is TGTGCCAGCAGCTGGGACGGATACACCGGGGAGCCGTTTTTT. The chain recombines TRBV27 with TRBJ2-2; D could derive from TRBD1 or TRBD2 (5 bases each). CDR1 is MNHEY, CDR2 SMNVEV, per germline (reference sequence). The length of the CDR3 is 14 residues.

The J gene is TRBJ1-1, the V gene TRBV9; D gene uncertain. Germline V gene lookup returns CDR1 SGDLS and CDR2 YYNGEE. The CDR3 sequence is 13 residues long. Trimming removed 1 base from V and 5 bases from J, with 9 bases in between. The CDR3 reads CASSVNPSTEAFF. The CDR3 nucleotides are TGTGCCAGCAGCGTAAATCCGAGTACTGAAGCTTTCTTT.